This T cell receptor beta chain was obtained from a study of T cell repertoires in cytomegalovirus infection. For the study at large: An indication of both CMV infection and matching HLA type came from public TCR beta signatures.

TCRdb processed the reads anew with MiXCR; each CDR3 protein has one entry. The top ten hold roughly 2.8% of the sample, which has under 850,000 distinct CDR3 sequences, 35% seen once. The V gene end was trimmed by 1 base and the J gene end by 1 base; junction bases not matched to a gene: 13. There are 19 residues in the CDR3. Germline V gene sequence: CDR1 SGHAT, CDR2 FQDESV (reference sequence). The sample was PBMCs. The V and J genes are TRBV11-1 and TRBJ1-5; TRBD1 matches 7 bases. The clonotype comes from a human donor in good health (CMV status not recorded). Some clones in this sample may be carry-over from other donors' samples. CDR3 residues: CASSLVWPSTGRSNQPQHF. CDR3 sequence (DNA): TGTGCCAGCAGCTTAGTTTGGCCGTCGACAGGGCGAAGCAATCAGCCCCAGCATTTT.